Listed here are 10 T cell receptor beta chains from one sample, sequenced in a study of T cells in women clearing cervical HPV infection. The data were produced by immunoSEQ multiplex PCR, yet TCRdb's version contains in-frame clones alone and is incomplete. Across roughly 42,000 clones, the top ten clones capture approximately 1.2% of the sample. The sample taken for sequencing was blood buffy coat. The receptors derive from a woman between 18 and 75 years old with a cervical HPV16 infection that either progressed to CIN3+ or cleared (not recorded which).

Concerning this clone itself: The sequence runs out 3 residues before the end of the CDR3; the remainder is reconstructed from the germline J gene. The chain is built from TRBV20-1 and TRBJ1-5; perhaps TRBD1 as D (6 bases). Trimming left V 5 bases short and J 7 bases short, with 15 bases between. This CDR3 spans 13 amino acids. CDR1 DFQATT and CDR2 SNEGSKA come from the germline V gene (reference sequence). The part of the CDR3 DNA that was read is TGCAGTGCTGTCAGGGGTGAGGACCAGCCC. Translation gives CSAVRGEDQP. The full-length CDR3 reads as CSAVRGEDQPQHF.

Turning to this clone: The CDR3 extends 3 residues past the end of the read, so its final part is completed from the germline J gene. The rearrangement uses TRBV7-9 and TRBJ1-4; possibly TRBD1 for D (5 bases). The V gene lost 5 bases and the J gene lost 7 bases, with 11 bases spanning the gap. The CDR3 is 13 residues long. Germline CDR1 SEHNR, CDR2 FQNEAQ (reference sequence). The CDR3: CASSRGQGEKLFF. Incomplete CDR3 DNA: TGTGCCAGCAGCCGAGGGCAGGGTGAAAAA.

Of note for this clone: The read finishes 3 residues shy of the CDR3 end, and the germline J gene is used to complete it. This same CDR3 is encoded by further DNA sequences in the sample. The chain employs TRBV5-6 and TRBJ1-3; D might be TRBD1 (6 bases). The CDR3 consists of 15 residues. Germline assignment: CDR1 SGHDT and CDR2 YYEEEE. Deletions cut 4 bases from V and 3 bases from J, with 14 bases between. The part of the CDR3 DNA that was read is TGTGCCAGCAGCCGTATACAGGGTCTTGGAAACACC. It codes for CASSRIQGLGNT. The whole CDR3 sequence is CASSRIQGLGNTIYF.

With regard to this clone: The read ends 3 residues early relative to the CDR3; the germline J gene fills the gap. This chain connects TRBV6-1 to TRBJ2-2, with D possibly TRBD2 on 5 matching bases. The germline V and J ends were trimmed by 1 base and 5 bases, with 5 bases remaining between them. The CDR3 loop spans 13 amino acids. CDR1 is MNHNS and CDR2 is SASEGT in the germline V gene. The sequenced CDR3 bases are TGTGCCAGCAGTGAAGGCGGGACCGGGGAG. This gives the protein CASSEGGTGE. The complete CDR3 sequence is CASSEGGTGELFF.

On this clone: The read terminates 3 residues ahead of where the CDR3 ends, so the germline J gene completes it. The chain combines TRBV20-1 with TRBJ2-5, with 7 positions matching TRBD2. CDR1 and CDR2 (germline): DFQATT, SNEGSKA (reference sequence). V shed 3 bases, J shed 5 bases, and the junction held 6 bases outside the gene matches. This CDR3 has 13 residues. The CDR3 here is CSARAGVGETQYF. CDR3 bases read: TGCAGTGCTAGGGCGGGAGTTGGGGAGACC.

Comment on this clone: Sequencing ends 3 residues short of the CDR3 end; the germline J gene provides the rest. The chain couples TRBV6-2 or TRBV6-3 to TRBJ1-4, with a weak D call TRBD1 (6 bases). The germline V gene encodes CDR1 MNHEY and CDR2 SVGEGT. The CDR3 runs to 15 residues. The covered CDR3 bases are TGTGCCAGCAGCCAGGACAGAAGAAATAATTCACCA. Translated, it gives CASSQDRRNNSP. The whole CDR3 protein reads CASSQDRRNNSPLFF.

About this clone: Coverage ceases 3 residues before the CDR3 finishes, and the germline J gene fills in the end. V gene TRBV7-6 combines with J gene TRBJ1-2; 7 bases are a match to TRBD1. CDR3 length: 16 amino acids. Germline V CDR1 and CDR2: SGHVS, FNYEAQ. The part of the CDR3 DNA that was read is TGTGCCAGCAGCTCAACAACAGGGGAATCGTTCTACGAC. It is translated as CASSSTTGESFYD. The whole CDR3 region reads CASSSTTGESFYDYTF.

Comment on this clone: The missing CDR3 end, 3 residues past where the read stops, is filled in from the germline J gene. V is TRBV5-1 and J is TRBJ2-7; D is perhaps TRBD2 (5 bases). The CDR3 runs to 14 residues. Germline V gene data show CDR1 as SGHRS and CDR2 as YFSETQ. The V end lost 0 bases, the J end lost 4 bases, and 11 bases lay between the germline ends. The CDR3 spells CASSLGAGGYEQYF. Incomplete CDR3 DNA: TGCGCCAGCAGCTTGGGCGCGGGCGGATACGAG.

In the case of this clone: The read finishes 3 residues shy of the CDR3 end, and the germline J gene is used to complete it. The V gene is TRBV19, the J gene TRBJ2-7; D possibly uses TRBD1 or TRBD2 (6 bases each). Germline V gene sequence: CDR1 LNHDA, CDR2 SQIVND (reference sequence). The germline V and J ends were trimmed by 5 bases and 0 bases, with 17 bases remaining between them. This CDR3 spans 16 amino acids. The CDR3 protein is CASSPKTGGFSYEQYF. The sequenced CDR3 bases are TGTGCCAGTAGTCCGAAGACAGGAGGGTTCTCCTACGAG.

Comments on this clone: The CDR3 extends 3 residues past the end of the read, so its final part is completed from the germline J gene. The rearrangement joins TRBV6-2 or TRBV6-3 to TRBJ2-3; a weak D match, TRBD2 (6 bases). CDR1 is MNHEY, CDR2 SVGEGT, per germline. CDR3 size: 17 residues. Trimming removed 2 bases at V and 2 bases at J, with 17 bases between. This CDR3 reads CASSYGGWDSPTDTQYF. CDR3 DNA, as far as it was read: TGTGCCAGCAGTTACGGAGGGTGGGACTCACCCACAGATACG.